This T cell receptor beta chain derives from a study of radiation and T cells in renal cell carcinoma. The study, taken as a whole, reports: Pretreatment tumor biopsies were lacking, so baseline clonotypes are unknown. Top tumor clonotypes rose in blood 2 weeks post-radiation, then contracted.

Points on this clone: Its specificity is not known.

Profiling relied on immunoSEQ multiplex PCR, and the TCRdb table lists in-frame clones only, not all of them. The data show about 150,000 clones, roughly 90% seen once. Germline V gene lookup returns CDR1 SGDLS and CDR2 YYNGEE. Trimming left V 4 bases short and J 5 bases short, with 21 bases between. This CDR3 has 16 amino acids. The time point denotes: blood 4 weeks post-SBRT, at nephrectomy. Treatment: 15 Gy SBRT to primary tumor, nephrectomy 4 weeks later. Nephrectomy followed 15 Gy stereotactic body radiation by 4 weeks. The patient's renal cell carcinoma had clear cell pathology. The J gene is TRBJ2-5, the V gene TRBV9, with D possibly being TRBD1 or TRBD2 (5 bases each). This receptor was obtained from a woman in her forties or fifties with renal cell carcinoma. Sequencing was performed on blood, taken from a patient whose treatment included radiotherapy and nephrectomy. DNA for the CDR3: TGTGCCAGCAGCTCCCAACCCGGGACGCTGGGGGAGACCCAGTACTTC. It yields the protein CASSSQPGTLGETQYF.